Shown below are 7 T cell receptor beta chains from a single sample sequenced in a study of tissue T cells after allogeneic stem cell transplantation. Libraries were prepared by immunoSEQ multiplex PCR; TCRdb keeps only in-frame clonotypes and omits some of them. The table has more than 1,200 clones, roughly three fifths seen once; the top ten hold around a third. Time point noted: mouse harvest day 14 after allogeneic transplant. Mouse grafts combined 10^7 T-cell-depleted bone marrow cells with 10^6 splenic CD5+ T cells. The sample consisted of liver tissue. The origin of the receptors is a female BALB/c mouse given C57BL/6 T cells with graft-versus-host disease after an allogeneic hematopoietic cell transplant.

Notes on this clone: Gene names are mouse gene names. The CDR3 end lies 1 residue beyond the end of the read and is filled in from the germline J gene. This sequence joins TRBV13-3 and TRBJ2-4; 8 nucleotides agree with TRBD2. V was pared by 3 bases and J by 6 bases, with 6 bases of the junction left unmatched. This CDR3 has 14 amino acids. Germline V gene data show CDR1 as NNHDY and CDR2 as SYVADS. Partial CDR3 DNA: TGTGCCAGCAGTGTCCGGGGGGGCGCGAACACCTTGTAC. This encodes CASSVRGGANTLY. The whole CDR3 region reads CASSVRGGANTLYF.

With respect to this clone: Genes and germline are mouse. The CDR3 extends 1 residue past the end of the read, so its final part is completed from the germline J gene. V and J are TRBV23 and TRBJ2-3; the tabulated D call, TRBD1, remains unverified against the DNA. This CDR3 spans 14 amino acids. Germline assignment: CDR1 KGHTA and CDR2 FQNQQP. Incomplete CDR3 DNA: TGCTCCAGCAGTCAAGTCAGGGGGACAGAAACGCTGTAT. This translates into CSSSQVRGTETLY. The whole CDR3 region reads CSSSQVRGTETLYF.

On this clone itself: Gene names are mouse gene names. The sequence runs out 1 residue before the end of the CDR3; the remainder is reconstructed from the germline J gene. The chain is built from TRBV16 and TRBJ1-1; 10 bases are shared with TRBD1. The ends lost 5 bases at V and 3 bases at J; junction bases unmatched: 3. Germline V CDR1 and CDR2: SGHSA, FRNQAP. The CDR3 has 14 amino acids. CDR3 DNA (partial): TGTGCAAGCAGCCGACAGGGGGCGGACACAGAAGTCTTC. Encoded protein: CASSRQGADTEVF. The entire CDR3 protein reads CASSRQGADTEVFF.

This clone is a singleton in its sample. Germline and genes here are mouse. The CDR3 end falls 1 residue outside the read, so it is completed with the germline J gene. The rearrangement joins TRBV17 to TRBJ2-7; possibly TRBD2 for D (6 bases). This CDR3 is built from 12 residues. V was cut by 4 bases and J by 4 bases, with 8 bases left in between. Germline V gene lookup returns CDR1 MNHDT and CDR2 YYDKIL. The chain's CDR3 is CASSTGGYEQYF. The DNA read from the CDR3 is TGTGCTAGCAGTACCGGGGGGTATGAACAGTAC.

This clone was observed a few times. Gene names denote mouse genes. Coverage ceases 1 residue before the CDR3 finishes, and the germline J gene fills in the end. The gene calls are TRBV26 and TRBJ2-7; 11 nucleotides match TRBD1. Trimming took 4 bases from V and 7 from J; bases not matched to a gene: 3. The CDR3 contains 13 residues. Germline V gene sequence: CDR1 KGHPV, CDR2 FQNQEV (reference sequence). The CDR3 spells CASSPDRGQEQYF. The CDR3 bases that were read are TGTGCCAGCAGTCCGGACAGGGGGCAAGAACAGTAC.

On this clone: The germline and genes are mouse ones. The read ends 1 residue shy of where the CDR3 ends; the end is completed using the germline J gene. The rearrangement links TRBV31 to TRBJ2-4; the D is unclear. This CDR3 region has 13 residues. V lost 4 bases, J lost 1 base, and 9 bases lay in between. The germline gives CDR1 GKSSPN, CDR2 SITVG. The covered CDR3 bases are TGTGCCTGGACTCGGGCTGGTCAAAACACCTTGTAC. It translates to CAWTRAGQNTLY. The full-length CDR3 reads as CAWTRAGQNTLYF.

A remark on this clone: Gene and germline names: mouse. The CDR3 end lies 1 residue beyond the end of the read and is filled in from the germline J gene. This chain uses TRBV20 with TRBJ2-7, with TRBD2 identical over 10 bases. This CDR3 has 16 residues. Germline V gene sequence: CDR1 GFQATS, CDR2 STVNSAI. J gave up 0 bases and V 1 base, and 6 bases lay outside the gene matches. The CDR3 DNA, read in part, is TGTGGTGCTAGGGGGGACTGGGGTAGGAGCTCCTATGAACAGTAC. Protein product: CGARGDWGRSSYEQY. The whole CDR3 is CGARGDWGRSSYEQYF.